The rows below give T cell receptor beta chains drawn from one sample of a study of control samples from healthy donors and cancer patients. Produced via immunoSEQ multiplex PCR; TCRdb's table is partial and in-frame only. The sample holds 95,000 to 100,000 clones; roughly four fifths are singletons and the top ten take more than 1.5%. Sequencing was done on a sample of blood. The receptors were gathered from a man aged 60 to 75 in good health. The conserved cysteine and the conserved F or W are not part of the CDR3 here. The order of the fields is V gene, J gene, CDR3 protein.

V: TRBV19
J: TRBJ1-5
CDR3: ASSPAGSDINQPQH

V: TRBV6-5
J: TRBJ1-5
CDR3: ASKGAGSNQPQH

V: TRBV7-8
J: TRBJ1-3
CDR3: ASSYQTARSGNTIY

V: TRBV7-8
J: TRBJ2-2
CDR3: ASTPPLLYGELF

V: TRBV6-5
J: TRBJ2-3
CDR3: ASSYWRSSTDTQY

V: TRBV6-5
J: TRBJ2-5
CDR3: ASRPGLGGETQY

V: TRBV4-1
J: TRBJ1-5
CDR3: ASSQHPTGYNQPQH

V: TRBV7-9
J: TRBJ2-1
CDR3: ASRPGLSSEQF

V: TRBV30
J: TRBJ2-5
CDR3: AWRAGTEQETQY

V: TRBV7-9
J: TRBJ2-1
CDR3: ASSFPTGRTFEQF

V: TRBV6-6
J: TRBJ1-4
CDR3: ASSLTGAEKLF

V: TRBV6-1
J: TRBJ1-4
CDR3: ASSDYNGEKLF